The 7 T cell receptor beta chains below come from one sample, sequenced in a study of blood T cell repertoires in COVID-19. TCRdb's table, derived via immunoSEQ multiplex PCR, lists solely in-frame clones and lacks some. The sample holds a few hundred thousand clones; 85% are singletons and the top ten take 2.4%. Sequenced input: peripheral blood. The receptor source for this set is a woman in her 70s with COVID-19, enrolled during active disease.

This chain joins TRBV5-1 and TRBJ1-1; D is uncertain. The germline V gene encodes CDR1 SGHRS and CDR2 YFSETQ. The length of the CDR3 is 15 residues. The V end was cut by 4 bases, the J end by 1 base, with 14 bases between. This chain's CDR3 is CASSQYATANTEAFF. In nucleotides, the CDR3 is TGCGCCAGCAGCCAGTACGCCACAGCGAACACTGAAGCTTTCTTT.

This sequence joins TRBV3-1 (or the pseudogene TRBV3-2) and TRBJ1-5; no clear D. The CDR3 totals 14 residues. V gave up 0 bases and J gave up 6 bases, with 9 bases separating them. Germline V CDR1 and CDR2: LGHDT, YNNKEL (reference sequence). The CDR3 protein is CASSQDSAGQPQHF. The CDR3 DNA reads TGTGCCAGCAGCCAAGATTCTGCGGGTCAGCCCCAGCATTTT.

V usage is TRBV28 and J usage is TRBJ1-2; a weak D match, TRBD1 (5 bases). The CDR3 spans 15 residues. Germline-derived CDR1 and CDR2 are MDHEN and SYDVKM. The germline V and J ends were trimmed by 5 bases and 4 bases, with 17 bases remaining between them. For the CDR3, the DNA is TGTGCCAGCAGTCCGCCGGGGCCGGGGGGCTATGGCTACACCTTC. Its translation: CASSPPGPGGYGYTF.

The chain recombines TRBV19 with TRBJ2-1; 8 bases match TRBD1. CDR3 length: 17 amino acids. The junction had 9 bases not matched to a gene; V was cut back by 5 bases and J by 0 bases. Germline V gene data show CDR1 as LNHDA and CDR2 as SQIVND (reference sequence). The CDR3 here is CASSVRQGPSSYNEQFF. Here the CDR3 DNA reads TGTGCCAGTAGTGTCCGACAGGGGCCAAGCTCCTACAATGAGCAGTTCTTC. Full variable domain (remainder filled in from reference TRBV19 and TRBJ2-1): DGGITQSPKYLFRKEGQNVTLSCEQNLNHDAMYWYRQDPGQGLRLIYYSQIVNDFQKGDIAEGYSVSREKKESFPLTVTSAQKNPTAFYLCASSVRQGPSSYNEQFFGPGTRLTVL.

This chain connects TRBV25-1 to TRBJ2-7, with 12 bases matching TRBD2. V shed 4 bases, J shed 2 bases, and the junction held 3 bases outside the gene matches. From germline, CDR1 is MGHDK and CDR2 SYGVNS. This CDR3 has 15 amino acids. CDR3 nucleotides: TGTGCCAGCAGTGGTCGACTAGCGGGAGCCTACGAGCAGTACTTC. This encodes CASSGRLAGAYEQYF.

Turning to this clone: Different DNA sequences within this sample yield the same CDR3. The CDR3 reads CSVETGYGYTF. The CDR3 DNA sequence: TGCAGCGTTGAGACAGGGTATGGCTACACCTTC. This chain uses TRBV29-1 with TRBJ1-2; TRBD1 matches 7 bases. The CDR3 extends over 11 amino acids. Germline assignment: CDR1 SQVTM and CDR2 ANQGSEA. With 3 bases clipped from V and 5 bases from J, the junction kept 0 bases outside the gene matches. Full variable domain (remainder filled in from reference TRBV29-1 and TRBJ1-2): SAVISQKPSRDICQRGTSLTIQCQVDSQVTMMFWYRQQPGQSLTLIATANQGSEATYESGFVIDKFPISRPNLTFSTLTVSNMSPEDSSIYLCSVETGYGYTFGSGTRLTVV.

The chain carries TRBV5-1 and TRBJ2-1; TRBD2 matches at 7 bases. This CDR3 is 14 amino acids long. Germline CDR1 is SGHRS and CDR2 is YFSETQ. After removal of 0 bases from V and 6 bases from J, the junction contained 3 bases not matched to a gene. CDR3 coding DNA: TGCGCCAGCAGCTTGGCGGGAGGTGTCAATGAGCAGTTCTTC. Protein sequence: CASSLAGGVNEQFF.